This entry is about one TCR beta chain. The antigen is unknown. The CDR3 runs to 15 residues. Germline CDR1 and CDR2: MNHEY and SVGAGI. Trimming cost V 6 bases and J 5 bases; bases outside gene matches: 11. This sample was included in a study of CD8+ T cells in alopecia areata. The sequencing template was cDNA reverse transcribed from extracted RNA. Assay used: immunoSEQ multiplex PCR; TCRdb lists only in-frame clones, some missing. The data hold some 130,000 clones, with approximately 49% observed a single time. Study-wide points: Shared TCR sequences were less clear between patients than in mice, possibly partly from HLA diversity.

The origin of this receptor is a human donor with alopecia areata. This rearrangement joins TRBV6-5 to TRBJ2-7, with 9 bases identical to TRBD1. Specimen: CD8+ T cells sorted from blood, collected at week 0. The CDR3 region has the DNA TGTGCCAGCAGCTACGAGGGACAGGGTGACGACGAGCAGTACTTC. It encodes CASSYEGQGDDEQYF.